This TCR beta chain was sequenced in a study of blood T cell repertoires in COVID-19. About the research overall: Collection of acute and convalescent COVID-19 samples took place in the United States, Italy and Spain. Sample material is recorded as cDNA or gDNA derived from T cells, B-cell-depleted T cells, or PBMCs.

Per the original methods: Scientists estimated how many nucleated cells there were by amplifying reference gene primers. Libraries were prepared by immunoSEQ multiplex PCR; TCRdb keeps only in-frame clonotypes and omits some of them. V and J calls and clone size follow that table, whereas D and trimming were derived from the DNA. The sample contains about 150,000 clones, 85% to 90% of which appear only once. Germline CDR1 and CDR2: SEHNR and FQNEAQ (reference sequence). Trimming took 0 bases from V and 7 from J, leaving 6 bases between them. The CDR3 has 12 amino acids. The gene calls are TRBV7-9 and TRBJ2-5; no clear D. This receptor was identified in a human donor in a cohort sampled during active COVID-19. The sequenced sample was peripheral blood. In DNA, the CDR3 is TGTGCCAGCAGCTTAGCCCTAGGGACCCAGTACTTC. The encoded protein is CASSLALGTQYF. The full variable domain, its missing parts supplied by reference TRBV7-9 and TRBJ2-5, is DTGVSQNPRHKITKRGQNVTFRCDPISEHNRLYWYRQTLGQGPEFLTYFQNEAQLEKSRLLSDRFSAERPKGSFSTLEIQRTEQGDSAMYLCASSLALGTQYFGPGTRLLVL.